This T cell receptor beta chain is drawn from a study of T-cell reconstitution after alpha-beta-depleted transplantation in children (TCRdb year 2016). About the full investigation: Using TCR repertoire profiling, the study quantitatively followed how T-cell immune reconstitution unfolded in children after TCRalphabeta/CD19-depleted allogeneic hematopoietic cell transplantation.

Per the germline V gene, MGHRA is the CDR1 and YSYEKL is the CDR2. Trimming removed 6 bases from V and 0 bases from J, leaving 8 bases between the germline ends. The CDR3 covers 13 residues, taking in both the cysteine and the phenylalanine. The sequence is cut down to CDR3 DNA, 39 bases in frame from base 1. This clonotype was detected only a few times. Its antigen is currently not known. The sample holds no much larger clone one base away, and base qualities are not on file. The study at large found these results: Over subsequent months, a decline in hyperexpanded clone frequencies was noted, and after one year, T-cell counts and TCRbeta diversity were mostly ascribed to newly produced T cells. The apparently early alphabetaT-cell count recovery about two months after transplant was reportedly dependent on only several hundred rapidly expanded clones derived from non-depleted graft cells. The high TCRbeta diversity at day 60 in some patients was ascribed to recipient T cells and intrathymic progenitors that had survived conditioning.

The treatment or condition label, read with the paper, signifies: allogeneic hematopoietic cell transplantation with graft depleted of TCRalphabeta T cells and CD19 B cells. TCRalphabeta/CD19-depleted allogeneic hematopoietic cell grafts were given to the transplant recipients, all of whom were children. The library was generated by PCR. The sample was run on an Illumina HiSeq 2500. TCR libraries were prepared with molecular barcoding, using unique molecular identifiers to normalize TCRbeta repertoire quantification. The raw public reads went through TCRdb reprocessing: fastp at Q25, MiXCR clone calling, in-frame beta chains kept. Entries are consolidated by CDR3 protein sequence, retaining the most common genes and DNA. For this sample the table gives 900,000 or so distinct CDR3 sequences, of which about 15% were detected only once. The ten top clones hold approximately 5% of the sample.

Rearrangement joined TRBV4-1 to TRBJ2-5; no D segment can be confidently identified. Specimen: PBMCs, mostly from graft donor cells, collected 360 days after TCRalphabeta/CD19-depleted stem cell transplant. This clonotype was obtained from a male patient younger than 18 who had a stem cell transplant for acute lymphoblastic leukemia, so the T cells may come from the graft donor. The CDR3 protein sequence reads: CASSRADQETQYF. The DNA sequence is TGCGCCAGCAGTCGGGCGGACCAAGAGACCCAGTACTTC.